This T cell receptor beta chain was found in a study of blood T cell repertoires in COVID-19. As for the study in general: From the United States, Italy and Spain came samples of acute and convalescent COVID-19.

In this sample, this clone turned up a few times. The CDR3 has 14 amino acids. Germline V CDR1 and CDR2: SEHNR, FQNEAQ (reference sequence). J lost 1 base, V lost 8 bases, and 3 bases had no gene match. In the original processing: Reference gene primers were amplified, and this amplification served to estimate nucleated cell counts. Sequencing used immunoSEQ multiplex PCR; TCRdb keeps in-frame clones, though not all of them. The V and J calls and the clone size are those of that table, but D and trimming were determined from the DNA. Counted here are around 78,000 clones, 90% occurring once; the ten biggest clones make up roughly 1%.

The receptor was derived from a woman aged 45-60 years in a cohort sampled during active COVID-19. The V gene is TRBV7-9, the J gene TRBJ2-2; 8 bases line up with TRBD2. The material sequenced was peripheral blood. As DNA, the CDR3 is TGTGCCAGCGAGGCGGGAGGGAACACCGGGGAGCTGTTTTTT. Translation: CASEAGGNTGELFF.